This TCR beta chain stems from a study of blood T cell repertoires in COVID-19. In the study overall: In each case, the material was cDNA or gDNA derived from T cells, B-cell-depleted T cells, or PBMCs.

Assay: immunoSEQ multiplex PCR; the TCRdb copy retains only in-frame clones and omits some. This table has a few hundred thousand clones, roughly 90% appearing once. Two negative PCRs, clearance, or symptom resolution were required of recovered Cohort 3 donors. This CDR3 is built from 15 residues. Germline CDR1 reads LNHNV; CDR2 reads YYDKDF (reference sequence). V was clipped by 3 bases and J by 4 bases; unmatched bases: 6. This sequence was found in a middle-aged woman who had recovered from COVID-19. Sample: PBMCs or T cells enriched from blood (not recorded which). The chain links TRBV15 to TRBJ2-7; 10 nucleotides match TRBD1. CDR3 sequence: CATSRRGQGLYEQYF. The CDR3 DNA is TGTGCCACCAGCAGGAGGGGACAGGGGTTATACGAGCAGTACTTC.